At least ten counts were recorded for the clone carrying this T cell receptor (beta chain). This CDR3 region has 13 residues. Trimming stripped 6 bases from V and 4 bases from J, with 12 bases between. The sample belongs to a study of Graves' ophthalmopathy and Graves' hyperthyroidism. In this cohort's terms, stable hyperthyroidism meant no ophthalmopathy by 18 months of follow-up. Researchers took RNA transcripts and amplified TCR beta CDR3 regions from them. First-round RT-PCR used HTBI primers; second-round multiplex PCR followed. TCRdb recomputed calls from the multiplex PCR reads with MiXCR, one row per CDR3 protein. Of about 400,000 distinct CDR3 sequences detected, approximately 21% appear once; the ten largest clones hold under 3.5%.

The sample was peripheral blood. The TCR comes from a woman aged 18-29 years with stable Graves' hyperthyroidism. The genes are TRBV12-3 or TRBV12-4 and TRBJ1-2; weak D call: TRBD1 (6 bases). The CDR3 region is CASSLGQPYGYTF. CDR3 in DNA: TGTGCCAGCAGCCTAGGACAGCCCTATGGCTACACCTTC.